These T cell receptor beta chains were read from a single sample in a study of blood T cells in healthy people across ages. TCRdb recomputed calls from the 5' RACE reads with MiXCR, one row per CDR3 protein. This table holds some 890,000 distinct CDR3 sequences, roughly 29% found once. These data were also filed under a second study, of T cells of mothers and their children.

Input material: blood. The source of these receptors is a middle-aged woman in good health. The CDR3 runs from the conserved cysteine through the conserved F or W. Fields, in order: V gene, J gene, CDR3 length, CDR3 protein.

>TRBV15|TRBJ2-3|16
CATSYPSGFETDTQYF
>TRBV6-5|TRBJ2-3|14
CANSYSTLTDTQYF
>TRBV4-1|TRBJ1-1|17
CASSQGSGVASETEAFF
>TRBV7-2|TRBJ1-2|17
CASSPWGGTTGVFGYTF
>TRBV28|TRBJ2-7|14
CASTGTPGRYEQYF
>TRBV5-6|TRBJ2-7|14
CASSVPGQGYEQYF
>TRBV7-2|TRBJ2-3|15
CASSLEFSRGHTQYF
>TRBV7-2|TRBJ2-7|16
CASSLAGTGAPYEQYF
>TRBV6-2/TRBV6-3|TRBJ2-7|16
CASRHGTSGDSYEQYF
>TRBV6-6|TRBJ1-1|16
CASRNGANRMNTEAFF
>TRBV5-5|TRBJ2-3|15
CASTPWGQVTDTQYF
>TRBV5-1|TRBJ1-5|15
CASSPGGRADQPQHF
>TRBV7-2|TRBJ1-2|13
CASSPDRGYGYTF
>TRBV29-1|TRBJ1-5|13
CSVEYTRNQPQHF
>TRBV15|TRBJ2-7|14
CATSRGREAYEQYF
>TRBV4-3|TRBJ2-3|15
CASSQDTRGRDTQYF
>TRBV4-2|TRBJ1-2|12
CASSFYSDGYTF
>TRBV15|TRBJ1-2|14
CATSRDIGTYGYTF
>TRBV13|TRBJ2-5|15
CASRRRGGRQETQYF
>TRBV4-3|TRBJ2-1|16
CASSQGGTSGLNEQFF
>TRBV5-1|TRBJ2-3|14
CASSLAQHGDTQYF
>TRBV20-1|TRBJ1-1|12
CSATRKNTEAFF
>TRBV2|TRBJ1-5|14
CASSPRTANQPQHF
>TRBV3-1|TRBJ2-5|12
CASSQGPGSQYF
>TRBV28|TRBJ2-1|13
CASSSTPGLEQFF
>TRBV6-2/TRBV6-3|TRBJ2-3|15
CASSAPAGVGDTQYF
>TRBV5-1|TRBJ1-2|14
CASSLAGFNYGYTF
>TRBV10-3|TRBJ2-2|16
CAISQTGEGDPGELFF
>TRBV7-3|TRBJ2-3|15
CASSFGGGAADTQYF
>TRBV7-2|TRBJ1-1|14
CASKRESWGTEAFF
>TRBV7-9|TRBJ1-2|15
CASSLVGRGRLGYTF
>TRBV28|TRBJ1-1|11
CASCQGTEAFF
>TRBV28|TRBJ2-3|15
CASSQGQGITDTQYF
>TRBV28|TRBJ1-1|16
CASSLVGTGEGTEAFF
>TRBV7-8|TRBJ2-5|17
CASSLGGPPGMEETQYF
>TRBV2|TRBJ2-3|15
CASTGMTSSTDTQYF
>TRBV5-1|TRBJ2-4|19
CASSLQGLAGGPVYNEQYF
>TRBV3-1|TRBJ1-3|15
CASSQNGGSGNTIYF
>TRBV29-1|TRBJ2-1|10
CSVDRYEQFF
>TRBV7-2|TRBJ2-1|16
CASSLGSGTGPNEQFF
>TRBV24-1|TRBJ2-3|15
CATSVGQGRTDTQYF
>TRBV29-1|TRBJ2-2|15
CSVEDPAGPAGELFF
>TRBV7-8|TRBJ2-5|14
CASSSGYSNQPQYF
>TRBV5-5|TRBJ2-2|15
CASSLGLAIAGELFF
>TRBV24-1|TRBJ1-6|13
CATSDRPNSPLHF
>TRBV7-9|TRBJ2-2|16
CASSLDGLIPTGELFF